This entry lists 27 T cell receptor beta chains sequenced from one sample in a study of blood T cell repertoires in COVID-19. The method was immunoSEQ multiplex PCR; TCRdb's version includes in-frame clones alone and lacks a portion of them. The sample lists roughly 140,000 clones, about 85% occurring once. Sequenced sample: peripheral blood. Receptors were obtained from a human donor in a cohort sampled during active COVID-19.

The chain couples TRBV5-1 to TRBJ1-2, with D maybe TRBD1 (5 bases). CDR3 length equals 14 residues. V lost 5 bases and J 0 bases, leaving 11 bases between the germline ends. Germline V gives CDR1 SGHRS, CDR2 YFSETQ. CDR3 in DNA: TGCGCCAGCAGGTCGGCGACAGCTAACTATGGCTACACCTTC. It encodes CASRSATANYGYTF.

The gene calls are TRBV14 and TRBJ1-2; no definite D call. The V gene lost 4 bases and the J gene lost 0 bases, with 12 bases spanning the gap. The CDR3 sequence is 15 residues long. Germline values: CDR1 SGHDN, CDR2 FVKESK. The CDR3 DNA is TGTGCCAGCAGCCCTTCGGGAATTGCTAACTATGGCTACACCTTC. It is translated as CASSPSGIANYGYTF.

The CDR3 reads CASSRIGGGTGELFF. The DNA of the CDR3 is TGTGCCAGCAGCCGCATTGGGGGAGGCACCGGGGAGCTGTTTTTT. This chain joins TRBV5-4 and TRBJ2-2; D may be TRBD2 (6 bases). This CDR3 comprises 15 residues. The V gene lost 4 bases and the J gene lost 4 bases, with 14 bases spanning the gap. Germline CDR1 and CDR2: SGHNT and YYREEE (reference sequence).

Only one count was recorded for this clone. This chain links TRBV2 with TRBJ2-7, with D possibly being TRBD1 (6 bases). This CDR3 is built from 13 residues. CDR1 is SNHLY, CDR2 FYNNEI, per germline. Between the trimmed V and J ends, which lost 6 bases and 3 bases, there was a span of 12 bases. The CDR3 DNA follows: TGTGCCAGCAGCCGGGACACCCGCTACGAGCAGTACTTC. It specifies CASSRDTRYEQYF.

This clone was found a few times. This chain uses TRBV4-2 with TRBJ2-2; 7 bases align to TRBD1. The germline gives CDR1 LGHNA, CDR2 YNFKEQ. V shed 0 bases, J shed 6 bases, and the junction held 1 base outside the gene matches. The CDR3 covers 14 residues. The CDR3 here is CASSQDRGPGELFF. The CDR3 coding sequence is TGTGCCAGCAGCCAAGATAGGGGGCCCGGGGAGCTGTTTTTT.

CDR3 region: CASRSFGDTQYF. The CDR3 DNA reads TGTGCCAGCAGATCTTTCGGGGATACGCAGTATTTT. The chain combines TRBV7-9 with TRBJ2-3; no firm D call. This CDR3 has 12 residues. Germline V gene sequence: CDR1 SEHNR, CDR2 FQNEAQ (reference sequence). V was trimmed by 6 bases and J by 6 bases, leaving 10 bases between them.

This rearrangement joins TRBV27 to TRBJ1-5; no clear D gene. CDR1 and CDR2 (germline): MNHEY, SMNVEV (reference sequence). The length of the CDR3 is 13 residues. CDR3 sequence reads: CAVGRIPHQPQHF. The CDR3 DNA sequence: TGTGCAGTCGGCAGGATCCCCCATCAGCCCCAGCATTTT.

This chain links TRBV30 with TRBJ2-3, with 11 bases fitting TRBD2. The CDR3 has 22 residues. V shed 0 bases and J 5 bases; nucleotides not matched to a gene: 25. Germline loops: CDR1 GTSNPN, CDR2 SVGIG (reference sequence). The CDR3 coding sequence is TGTGCCTGGAGTGTGGGGTTAAGGATACTTAGGGCTAGCGGGGGGCAGGGAGATACGCAGTATTTT. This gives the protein CAWSVGLRILRASGGQGDTQYF.

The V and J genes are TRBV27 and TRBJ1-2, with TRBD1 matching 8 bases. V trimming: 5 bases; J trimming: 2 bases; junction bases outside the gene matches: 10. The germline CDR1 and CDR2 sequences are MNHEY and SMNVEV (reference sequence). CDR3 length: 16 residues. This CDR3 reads CASSPYGQGNNYGYTF. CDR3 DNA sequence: TGTGCCAGCAGTCCCTACGGACAGGGCAACAACTATGGCTACACCTTC.

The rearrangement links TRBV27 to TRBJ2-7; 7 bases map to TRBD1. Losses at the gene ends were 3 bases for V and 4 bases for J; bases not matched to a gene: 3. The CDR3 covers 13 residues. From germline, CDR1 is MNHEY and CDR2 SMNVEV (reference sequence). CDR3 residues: CASSFRGPYEQYF. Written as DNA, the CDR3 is TGTGCCAGCAGTTTTAGGGGGCCATACGAGCAGTACTTC.

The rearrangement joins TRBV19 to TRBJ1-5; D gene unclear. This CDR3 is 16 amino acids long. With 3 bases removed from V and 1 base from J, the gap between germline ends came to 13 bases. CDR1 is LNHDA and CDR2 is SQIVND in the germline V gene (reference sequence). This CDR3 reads CASSISPARSNQPQHF. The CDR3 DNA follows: TGTGCCAGTAGTATTTCCCCCGCTAGGAGCAATCAGCCCCAGCATTTT.

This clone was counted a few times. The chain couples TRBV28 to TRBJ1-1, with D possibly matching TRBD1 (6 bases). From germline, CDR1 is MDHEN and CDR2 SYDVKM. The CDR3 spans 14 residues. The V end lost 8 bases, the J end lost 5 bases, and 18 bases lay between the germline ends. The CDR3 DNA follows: TGTGCCAGCCTACCCGGGGGGCGAAGAACTGAAGCTTTCTTT. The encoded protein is CASLPGGRRTEAFF.

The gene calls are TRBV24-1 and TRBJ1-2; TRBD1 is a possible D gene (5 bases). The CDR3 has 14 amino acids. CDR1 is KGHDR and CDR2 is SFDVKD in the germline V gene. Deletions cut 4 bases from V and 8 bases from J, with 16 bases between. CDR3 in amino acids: CATSEAGRPGGYTF. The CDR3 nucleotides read TGTGCCACCAGTGAGGCGGGACGGCCGGGGGGCTACACCTTC.

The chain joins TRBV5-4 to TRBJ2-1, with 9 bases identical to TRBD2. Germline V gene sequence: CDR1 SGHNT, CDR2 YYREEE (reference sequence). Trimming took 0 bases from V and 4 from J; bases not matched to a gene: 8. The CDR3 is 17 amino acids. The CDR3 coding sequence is TGTGCCAGCAGCTTGGAGGGTAGCGGGGGACTTTACAATGAGCAGTTCTTC. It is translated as CASSLEGSGGLYNEQFF. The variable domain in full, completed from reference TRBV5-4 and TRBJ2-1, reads ETGVTQSPTHLIKTRGQQVTLRCSSQSGHNTVSWYQQALGQGPQFIFQYYREEENGRGNFPPRFSGLQFPNYSSELNVNALELDDSALYLCASSLEGSGGLYNEQFFGPGTRLTVL.

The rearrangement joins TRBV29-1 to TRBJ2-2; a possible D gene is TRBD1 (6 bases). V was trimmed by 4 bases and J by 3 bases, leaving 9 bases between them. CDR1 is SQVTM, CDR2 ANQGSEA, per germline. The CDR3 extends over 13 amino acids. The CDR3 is CSVAGAHTGELFF. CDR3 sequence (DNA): TGCAGCGTTGCAGGGGCCCACACCGGGGAGCTGTTTTTT.

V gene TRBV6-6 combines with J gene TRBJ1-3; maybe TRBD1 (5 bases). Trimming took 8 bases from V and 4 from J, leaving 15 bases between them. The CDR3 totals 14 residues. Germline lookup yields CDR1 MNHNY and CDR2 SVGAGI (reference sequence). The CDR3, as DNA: TGTGCCAGCGCAGCGGGAGGGGAAGGAAACACCATATATTTT. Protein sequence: CASAAGGEGNTIYF.

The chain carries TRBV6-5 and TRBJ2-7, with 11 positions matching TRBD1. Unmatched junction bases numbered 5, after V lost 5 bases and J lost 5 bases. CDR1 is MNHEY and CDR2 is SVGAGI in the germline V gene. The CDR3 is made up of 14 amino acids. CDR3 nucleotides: TGTGCCAGCAGTAACGGACAGGGGGCCCACGAGCAGTACTTC. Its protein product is CASSNGQGAHEQYF.

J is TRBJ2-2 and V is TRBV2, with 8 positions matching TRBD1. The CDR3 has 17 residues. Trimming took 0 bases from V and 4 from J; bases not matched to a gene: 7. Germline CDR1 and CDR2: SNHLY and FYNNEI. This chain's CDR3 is CASSEARDRGSTGELFF. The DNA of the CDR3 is TGTGCCAGCAGTGAAGCGCGAGACAGGGGAAGCACCGGGGAGCTGTTTTTT.

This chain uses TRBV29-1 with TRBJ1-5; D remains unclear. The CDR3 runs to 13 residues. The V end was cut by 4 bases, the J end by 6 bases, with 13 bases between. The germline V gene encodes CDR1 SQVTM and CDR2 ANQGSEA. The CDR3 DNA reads TGCAGCGTTGTGGAGGTGTTGGGTCAGCCCCAGCATTTT. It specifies CSVVEVLGQPQHF.

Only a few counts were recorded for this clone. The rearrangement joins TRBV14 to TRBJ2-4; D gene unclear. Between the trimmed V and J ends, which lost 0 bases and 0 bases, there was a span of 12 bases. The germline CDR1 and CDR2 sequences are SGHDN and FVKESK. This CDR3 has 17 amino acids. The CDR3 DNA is TGTGCCAGCAGCCAAGATGCAGGTGTCCTAGCCAAAAACATTCAGTACTTC. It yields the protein CASSQDAGVLAKNIQYF.

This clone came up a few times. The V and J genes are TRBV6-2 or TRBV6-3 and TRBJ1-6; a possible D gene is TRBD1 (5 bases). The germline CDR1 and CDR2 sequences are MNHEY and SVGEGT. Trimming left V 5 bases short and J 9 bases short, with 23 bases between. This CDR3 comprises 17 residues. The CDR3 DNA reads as TGTGCCAGCAGTCACCCCGGGTATGGGGGGATTGGTTCACCCCTCCACTTT. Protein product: CASSHPGYGGIGSPLHF.

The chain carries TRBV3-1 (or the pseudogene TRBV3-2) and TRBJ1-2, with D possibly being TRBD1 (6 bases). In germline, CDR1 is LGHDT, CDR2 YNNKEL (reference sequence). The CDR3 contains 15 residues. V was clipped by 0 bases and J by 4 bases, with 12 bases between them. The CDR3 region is CASSQEGTLFYGYTF. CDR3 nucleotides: TGTGCCAGCAGCCAAGAAGGGACACTCTTCTATGGCTACACCTTC.

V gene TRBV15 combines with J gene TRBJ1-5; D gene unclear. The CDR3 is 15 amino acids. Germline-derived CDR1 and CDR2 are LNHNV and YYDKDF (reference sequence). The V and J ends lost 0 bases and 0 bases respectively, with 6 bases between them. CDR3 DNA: TGTGCCACCAGCAGAGACGGAGTTAGCAATCAGCCCCAGCATTTT. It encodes CATSRDGVSNQPQHF.

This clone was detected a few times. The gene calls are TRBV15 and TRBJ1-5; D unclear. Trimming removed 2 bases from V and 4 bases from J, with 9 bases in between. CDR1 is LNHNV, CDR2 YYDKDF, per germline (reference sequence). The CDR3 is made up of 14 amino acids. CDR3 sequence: CATSRPSENQPQHF. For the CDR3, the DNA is TGTGCCACCAGCAGACCCTCTGAGAATCAGCCCCAGCATTTT.

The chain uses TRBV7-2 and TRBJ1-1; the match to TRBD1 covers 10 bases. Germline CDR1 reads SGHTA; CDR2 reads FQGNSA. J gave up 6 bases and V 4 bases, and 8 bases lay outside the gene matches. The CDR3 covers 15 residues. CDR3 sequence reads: CASSSKTGGYSEAFF. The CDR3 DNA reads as TGTGCCAGCAGCTCAAAGACAGGGGGCTATTCTGAAGCTTTCTTT.

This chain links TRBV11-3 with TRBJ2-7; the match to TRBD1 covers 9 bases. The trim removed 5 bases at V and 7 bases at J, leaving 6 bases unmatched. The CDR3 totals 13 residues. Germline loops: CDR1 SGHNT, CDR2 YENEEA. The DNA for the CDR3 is TGTGCCAGCAGCCCTGGGACAGGGCAGGAGCAGTACTTC. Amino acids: CASSPGTGQEQYF.

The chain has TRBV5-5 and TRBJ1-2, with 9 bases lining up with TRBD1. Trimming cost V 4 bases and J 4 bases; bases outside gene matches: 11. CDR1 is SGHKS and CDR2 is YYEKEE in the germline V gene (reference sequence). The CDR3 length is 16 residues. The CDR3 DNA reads TGTGCCAGCAGCCAGAGACAGGGGGAGTACAGCTATGGCTACACCTTC. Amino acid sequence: CASSQRQGEYSYGYTF.